Listed below are T cell receptor beta chains from one sample, sequenced in a study of spatial heterogeneity in lung cancer. TCRdb passed the 5' RACE reads through MiXCR, listing each CDR3 protein once. Among 20,000 or so distinct CDR3 sequences listed, around 8% were seen once. Sequencing was performed on lung tumor tissue, taken at surgery. Source of these receptors: a male donor with early-stage non-small cell lung cancer. Both conserved end residues are part of each CDR3. A D gene is named only where the DNA matches it firmly. Size is omitted from some rows. Given values are once, few, many or a class for expanded clones.

size	V	J	D	CDR3	DNA
many	TRBV7-9	TRBJ1-3	.	CASSLDRYSGNTIYF	TGTGCCAGCAGCTTAGACAGGTACTCTGGAAACACCATATATTTT
.	TRBV6-1	TRBJ2-3	TRBD1	CASSEGQGVDTQYF	TGTGCCAGCAGTGAAGGACAGGGGGTAGATACGCAGTATTTT
many	TRBV29-1	TRBJ1-4	.	CSATGRTNEKLFF	TGCAGCGCCACAGGGAGGACTAATGAAAAACTGTTTTTT
many	TRBV27	TRBJ2-7	TRBD1	CASSLGPTGIEQYF	TGTGCCAGCAGTTTGGGACCGACAGGGATCGAGCAGTACTTC
many	TRBV7-9	TRBJ2-1	.	CASSLEEVWQFF	TGTGCCAGCAGCTTAGAAGAGGTGTGGCAGTTCTTC
.	TRBV28	TRBJ2-5	TRBD1	CASSFHPGTDQETQYF	TGTGCCAGCAGTTTCCATCCGGGGACAGACCAAGAGACCCAGTACTTC
many	TRBV20-1	TRBJ1-4	.	CSASEGPGRFF	TGCAGTGCTAGCGAGGGACCCGGGCGTTTTTTT
many	TRBV6-6	TRBJ1-5	TRBD1	CASSSTGLNQPQHF	TGTGCCAGCAGCTCGACAGGGCTAAATCAGCCCCAGCATTTT
many	TRBV28	TRBJ1-2	TRBD1	CASRSGTQGTYGYTF	TGTGCCAGCCGGTCGGGCACACAGGGGACCTATGGCTACACCTTC
few	TRBV7-2	TRBJ1-4	.	CASSLAQASAEKLFF	TGTGCCAGCAGCTTAGCACAGGCATCGGCCGAAAAACTGTTTTTT
.	TRBV7-2	TRBJ1-1	TRBD1	CASSSPRGYRGSTEAFF	TGTGCCAGCAGCTCACCCCGAGGGTACAGGGGGAGCACTGAAGCTTTCTTT
many	TRBV6-5	TRBJ2-2	.	CASSYAGPYTGELFF	TGTGCCAGCAGTTACGCGGGACCTTACACCGGGGAGCTGTTTTTT
many	TRBV3-1	TRBJ1-2	.	CASSSDRKNLYTF	TGTGCCAGCAGCTCCGACAGAAAAAACCTGTACACCTTC
medium-sized	TRBV13	TRBJ1-4	.	CASSLGSHATNEKLFF	TGTGCCAGCAGCTTAGGCAGCCATGCAACTAATGAAAAACTGTTTTTT
many	TRBV5-1	TRBJ1-2	.	CASSSGGGNYGYTF	TGCGCCAGCAGCTCCGGGGGGGGCAACTATGGCTACACCTTC
many	TRBV7-6	TRBJ2-2	.	CASSLAGTGNTGELFF	TGTGCCAGCAGCTTAGCCGGGACCGGTAACACCGGGGAGCTGTTTTTT
.	TRBV30	TRBJ2-7	.	CAWSVRSRGVYEQYF	TGTGCCTGGAGTGTACGCTCCAGGGGGGTATACGAGCAGTACTTC
many	TRBV6-1	TRBJ2-4	TRBD2	CASSEFTPSGGKFNIQYF	TGTGCCAGCAGCGAATTTACCCCTAGCGGGGGCAAATTTAACATTCAGTACTTC
medium-sized	TRBV20-1	TRBJ2-5	.	CSARLAGTLGTQYF	TGCAGTGCTAGGTTGGCGGGGACTCTGGGGACCCAGTACTTC
few	TRBV3-2	TRBJ2-1	.	CASSQDSTNEQFF	TGTGCCAGCAGCCAAGATAGTACCAATGAGCAGTTCTTC
.	TRBV7-9	TRBJ1-2	.	CASSPTEGYGYTF	TGTGCCAGCAGCCCCACTGAGGGGTATGGCTACACCTTC